Following are 16 T cell receptor beta chains from one sample sequenced in a study of siplizumab effects on memory and regulatory T cells (dated by TCRdb to between 2018 and 2021). Libraries were built with the immunoSEQ multiplex PCR assay. In TCRdb, the immuneACCESS table is reduced to in-frame sequences with V and J assigned. These tables do not hold every clone; where another copy was compared, an unresolved V gene accounts for under half, and the others remain unexplained. The sample records about 100,000 clones, about 91% of which are singletons. The top ten clones comprise 0.15% of the sample. The material sequenced was CD4+ T cells sorted from blood. The receptors stem from a human donor in good health.

This chain's CDR3 is CASHDRGLAFF. CDR3 DNA: TGTGCCAGTCATGACAGGGGGCTTGCTTTCTTT. The V and J genes are TRBV19 and TRBJ1-1; TRBD1 agrees at 10 bases. Losses at the gene ends were 8 bases for V and 11 bases for J; bases not matched to a gene: 5. This CDR3 comprises 11 residues. Germline V gene lookup returns CDR1 LNHDA and CDR2 SQIVND (reference sequence). Supplemented by reference TRBV19 and TRBJ1-1, the full variable domain reads DGGITQSPKYLFRKEGQNVTLSCEQNLNHDAMYWYRQDPGQGLRLIYYSQIVNDFQKGDIAEGYSVSREKKESFPLTVTSAQKNPTAFYLCASHDRGLAFFGQGTRLTVV.

The chain uses TRBV28 and TRBJ1-2, with 9 positions matching TRBD1. V lost 4 bases, J lost 3 bases, and 3 bases stayed unmatched. CDR3 size: 14 residues. The V gene's germline CDR1 is MDHEN and CDR2 SYDVKM. The CDR3 DNA reads as TGTGCCAGCAGTTGGGACAGGGAGCACTATGGCTACACCTTC. Its translation: CASSWDREHYGYTF.

The genes are TRBV12-5 and TRBJ1-6; D gene uncertain. Between the trimmed V and J ends, which lost 7 bases and 0 bases, there was a span of 7 bases. The length of the CDR3 is 14 residues. The germline V gene encodes CDR1 LGHNT and CDR2 FRNRAP. Here the CDR3 reads CASAVSSYNSPLHF. Here the CDR3 DNA reads TGTGCTAGTGCCGTAAGCTCCTATAATTCACCCCTCCACTTT. The whole variable domain, remainder taken from reference TRBV12-5 and TRBJ1-6, is DARVTQTPRHKVTEMGQEVTMRCQPILGHNTVFWYRQTMMQGLELLAYFRNRAPLDDSGMPKDRFSAEMPDATLATLKIQPSEPRDSAVYFCASAVSSYNSPLHFGNGTRLTVT.

This clone has just a few counts. V gene TRBV7-2 combines with J gene TRBJ1-6, with unresolved D. This CDR3 has 14 amino acids. Germline assignment: CDR1 SGHTA and CDR2 FQGNSA. The ends were cut back, 5 bases at V and 8 bases at J, with 13 bases in the middle. DNA for the CDR3: TGTGCCAGCAGCCCTTTGGGTGTTTATTCACCCCTCCACTTT. This encodes CASSPLGVYSPLHF.

The chain couples TRBV4-2 to TRBJ2-7; a possible D gene is TRBD1 (5 bases). CDR3 length: 15 residues. Germline-derived CDR1 and CDR2 are LGHNA and YNFKEQ. Trimming shortened V by 0 bases and J by 2 bases, and 11 bases separated the two germline ends. The CDR3 sequence is CASSQDLAGPYEQYF. For the CDR3, the DNA is TGTGCCAGCAGCCAAGATTTAGCAGGGCCCTACGAGCAGTACTTC.

A few counts support this clone. The chain uses TRBV5-6 and TRBJ1-2; 7 bases align to TRBD1. The CDR3 runs 13 residues. Germline V gene data show CDR1 as SGHDT and CDR2 as YYEEEE. Losses at the gene ends were 4 bases for V and 2 bases for J; bases not matched to a gene: 2. DNA for the CDR3: TGTGCCAGCAGCCCGACAGGGAACTATGGCTACACCTTC. Amino acid sequence: CASSPTGNYGYTF.

The chain employs TRBV10-3 and TRBJ2-2; TRBD2 is a possible D gene (6 bases). This CDR3 is built from 15 residues. The germline V gene encodes CDR1 ENHRY and CDR2 SYGVKD. Trimming removed 3 bases at V and 1 base at J, with 9 bases between. The CDR3 coding sequence is TGTGCCATCAGTGAAAAGGGAGGGAACACCGGGGAGCTGTTTTTT. It translates to CAISEKGGNTGELFF.

The chain is built from TRBV9 and TRBJ2-3; D is perhaps TRBD2 (7 bases). Germline values: CDR1 SGDLS, CDR2 YYNGEE. V was clipped by 4 bases and J by 6 bases, with 21 bases between them. The CDR3 is 16 residues long. CDR3 in amino acids: CASSLGGGGFSDTQYF. The CDR3 nucleotides are TGTGCCAGCAGCCTTGGGGGCGGGGGTTTTTCTGATACGCAGTATTTT.

V gene TRBV6-5 combines with J gene TRBJ1-1, with unresolved D. This CDR3 is built from 12 residues. The V end lost 7 bases, the J end lost 2 bases, and 8 bases lay between the germline ends. Germline CDR1 is MNHEY and CDR2 is SVGAGI. The CDR3 region is CASTGDNTEAFF. The DNA for the CDR3 is TGTGCCAGCACCGGGGATAACACTGAAGCTTTCTTT.

The chain carries TRBV7-6 and TRBJ2-7; either TRBD1 or TRBD2 may fit D (5 bases each). The CDR3 length is 20 residues. V lost 5 bases, J lost 3 bases, and 32 bases lay in between. CDR1 and CDR2 (germline): SGHVS, FNYEAQ. In DNA form, the CDR3 reads TGTGCCAGCAGCCTTCTACCCCCGGGACGGACGTCCGGTGGGAGCTACGAGCAGTACTTC. It translates to CASSLLPPGRTSGGSYEQYF.

The rearrangement uses TRBV2 and TRBJ2-5; 7 bases are a match to TRBD1. Per germline, CDR1 SNHLY and CDR2 FYNNEI. This CDR3 has 14 residues. The junction had 11 bases not matched to a gene; V was cut back by 6 bases and J by 7 bases. This chain's CDR3 is CASSEVAGGGTQYF. CDR3 in DNA: TGTGCCAGCAGCGAGGTGGCAGGGGGTGGGACCCAGTACTTC.

V and J are TRBV28 and TRBJ2-5, with 11 nucleotides matching TRBD2. Germline trimming cut 6 bases from V and 2 bases from J; bases unmatched to any gene: 8. The CDR3 length is 16 residues. CDR1 and CDR2 (germline): MDHEN, SYDVKM. The CDR3 DNA reads as TGTGCCAGCAGCCGCCGGGCTAGCGGGGGGCAAGAGACCCAGTACTTC. This translates into CASSRRASGGQETQYF.

As for this clone: Other nucleotide sequences from this sample produce the same CDR3. The chain is built from TRBV6-5 and TRBJ1-2; D is unclear. Germline CDR1 and CDR2: MNHEY and SVGAGI. The CDR3 is made up of 15 amino acids. The V and J ends lost 2 bases and 3 bases respectively, with 13 bases between them. The CDR3 sequence is CASSYGRGWDYGYTF. CDR3 nucleotide sequence: TGTGCCAGCAGTTACGGGCGAGGTTGGGACTATGGCTACACCTTC.

A few counts support this clone. The V and J genes are TRBV28 and TRBJ2-1; D gene uncertain. The germline gives CDR1 MDHEN, CDR2 SYDVKM. The length of the CDR3 is 18 residues. V was shortened by 6 bases and J by 15 bases, with 36 bases between the two germline ends. CDR3 region: CASRVYPGRTQLETLMFF. The CDR3 region has the DNA TGTGCCAGCAGAGTTTACCCCGGCCGAACACAGCTAGAAACCCTTATGTTCTTC.

This clone was counted once. The CDR3, as DNA: TGTGCCAGCAGCGCGAGCGGGGCCTCCACAGATACGCAGTATTTT. This codes for CASSASGASTDTQYF. V is TRBV5-4 and J is TRBJ2-3; 7 positions agree with TRBD2. This CDR3 contains 15 residues. V lost 4 bases, J lost 2 bases, and 7 bases stayed unmatched. Per germline, CDR1 SGHNT and CDR2 YYREEE (reference sequence).

The V call is TRBV10-3, the J call TRBJ1-1, with D hard to call. The germline CDR1 and CDR2 sequences are ENHRY and SYGVKD. Trimming cost V 6 bases and J 0 bases, with 26 bases left between them. This CDR3 has 19 amino acids. The CDR3 sequence: CAISLRPLDALSMNTEAFF. The CDR3 DNA reads TGTGCCATCAGCCTTCGCCCTCTGGACGCCCTGTCTATGAACACTGAAGCTTTCTTT.